Each of the 26 T cell receptor beta chains below was sequenced from the same sample in a study of blood T cell repertoires in COVID-19. Sequencing was performed with immunoSEQ multiplex PCR; in TCRdb, only in-frame clones are kept and a portion is missing. Here the sample spans more than 120,000 clones, 80% to 90% being singletons. Sequencing was done on a sample of peripheral blood. The receptors come from a woman aged 45-65 years with acute or convalescent COVID-19.

J is TRBJ1-4 and V is TRBV30, with TRBD1 matching 7 bases. The ends lost 7 bases at V and 8 bases at J; junction bases unmatched: 7. The CDR3 loop spans 12 amino acids. Germline CDR1 GTSNPN, CDR2 SVGIG (reference sequence). The CDR3 spells CASGQLREKLFF. For the CDR3, the DNA is TGTGCCTCGGGACAGCTTCGAGAAAAACTGTTTTTT.

The rearrangement links TRBV3-1 (or the pseudogene TRBV3-2) to TRBJ2-1; D is possibly TRBD2 (5 bases). The CDR3 spans 17 residues. With 1 base removed from V and 5 bases from J, the gap between germline ends came to 18 bases. Germline CDR1 reads LGHDT; CDR2 reads YNNKEL (reference sequence). CDR3 sequence reads: CASSQASGWVEDNEQFF. Here the CDR3 DNA reads TGTGCCAGCAGCCAAGCCAGCGGTTGGGTAGAGGACAATGAGCAGTTCTTC.

The V gene is TRBV19, the J gene TRBJ2-7; 10 bases agree with TRBD2. This CDR3 is built from 15 residues. J was trimmed by 3 bases and V by 4 bases; bases with no gene match: 6. CDR1 is LNHDA, CDR2 SQIVND, per germline (reference sequence). The CDR3 DNA reads as TGTGCCAGTAGTACTAGCGGGAGTTTAATCTACGAGCAGTACTTC. Its protein product is CASSTSGSLIYEQYF.

This clone has a single count. V usage is TRBV29-1 and J usage is TRBJ1-2; D is uncertain. Germline V gene lookup returns CDR1 SQVTM and CDR2 ANQGSEA. The CDR3 contains 12 residues. The V end lost 0 bases, the J end lost 2 bases, and 4 bases lay between the germline ends. CDR3 nucleotides: TGCAGCGTTGAAGATCTCAACTATGGCTACACCTTC. Translating gives CSVEDLNYGYTF. The entire variable domain, with the rest obtained from reference TRBV29-1 and TRBJ1-2, is as follows: SAVISQKPSRDICQRGTSLTIQCQVDSQVTMMFWYRQQPGQSLTLIATANQGSEATYESGFVIDKFPISRPNLTFSTLTVSNMSPEDSSIYLCSVEDLNYGYTFGSGTRLTVV.

The rearrangement joins TRBV28 to TRBJ2-5; perhaps TRBD1 as D (6 bases). The V gene's germline CDR1 is MDHEN and CDR2 SYDVKM. This CDR3 has 13 amino acids. The ends were cut back, 6 bases at V and 2 bases at J, with 10 bases in the middle. The CDR3 DNA sequence: TGTGCCAGCAGCTGGACAGCTCAAGAGACCCAGTACTTC. Translation gives CASSWTAQETQYF.

The chain employs TRBV3-1 (or the pseudogene TRBV3-2) and TRBJ2-7, with a tentative D call TRBD1 (6 bases). CDR1 and CDR2 (germline): LGHDT, YNNKEL (reference sequence). The V and J ends lost 4 bases and 6 bases respectively, with 16 bases between them. The CDR3 sequence is 14 residues long. The DNA for the CDR3 is TGTGCCAGCAGCCCTACGGACAGAAGTGGCGAGCAGTACTTC. It translates to CASSPTDRSGEQYF.

The rearrangement uses TRBV7-3 and TRBJ1-6; D is perhaps TRBD1 (6 bases). Trimming left V 5 bases short and J 8 bases short, with 13 bases between. This CDR3 is built from 14 residues. The germline V gene encodes CDR1 SGHTA and CDR2 FQGTGA. The chain's CDR3 is CASSRRGGDSPLHF. CDR3 nucleotides: TGTGCCAGCAGCCGGAGGGGGGGGGATTCACCCCTCCACTTT. The variable domain in full, with the rest retrieved from reference TRBV7-3 and TRBJ1-6, is GAGVSQTPSNKVTEKGKYVELRCDPISGHTALYWYRQSLGQGPEFLIYFQGTGAADDSGLPNDRFFAVRPEGSVSTLKIQRTERGDSAVYLCASSRRGGDSPLHFGNGTRLTVT.

The chain uses TRBV12-3 or TRBV12-4 and TRBJ1-5, with no clear D. CDR3 length: 11 residues. V lost 8 bases to trimming and J lost 2 bases, with 4 bases between them. In nucleotides, the CDR3 is TGTGCCAGCTCGGGCAATCAGCCCCAGCATTTT. Encoded protein: CASSGNQPQHF.

This chain links TRBV7-2 with TRBJ2-7; a weak D match, TRBD2 (6 bases). The CDR3 is 15 amino acids. V gave up 1 base and J gave up 5 bases, with 15 bases separating them. Germline loops: CDR1 SGHTA, CDR2 FQGNSA. The CDR3 DNA is TGTGCCAGCAGCTTAGGTCGGGGGAGGATCCACGAGCAGTACTTC. Its protein product is CASSLGRGRIHEQYF.

The genes are TRBV7-6 and TRBJ2-1, with TRBD2 matching over 9 bases. Germline-derived CDR1 and CDR2 are SGHVS and FNYEAQ. The CDR3 extends over 16 amino acids. Trimming at V came to 0 bases and at J to 6 bases, leaving 6 bases not matched to a gene. CDR3 sequence reads: CASSLAGLARGNEQFF. The CDR3 bases are TGTGCCAGCAGCTTAGCCGGACTAGCGAGGGGCAATGAGCAGTTCTTC. Looking up the rest from reference TRBV7-6 and TRBJ2-1 gives the full variable domain: GAGVSQSPRYKVTKRGQDVALRCDPISGHVSLYWYRQALGQGPEFLTYFNYEAQQDKSGLPNDRFSAERPEGSISTLTIQRTEQRDSAMYRCASSLAGLARGNEQFFGPGTRLTVL.

The chain carries TRBV7-2 and TRBJ2-7; D might be TRBD1 (7 bases). Per germline, CDR1 SGHTA and CDR2 FQGNSA. Trimming shortened V by 2 bases and J by 9 bases, and 20 bases separated the two germline ends. The CDR3 runs 15 residues. CDR3 protein: CASSLPGQSVEGQYF. CDR3 sequence (DNA): TGTGCCAGCAGCTTACCGGGACAGTCCGTGGAGGGGCAGTACTTC.

As DNA, the CDR3 is TGTGCCAGCAGCTTAATGATGCCAGATGAAAAACTGTTTTTT. This translates into CASSLMMPDEKLFF. The rearrangement uses TRBV5-5 and TRBJ1-4, with D uncertain. The V and J ends lost 2 bases and 6 bases respectively, with 11 bases between them. CDR1 and CDR2 (germline): SGHKS, YYEKEE (reference sequence). The length of the CDR3 is 14 residues.

The rearrangement links TRBV7-3 to TRBJ2-1; 13 nucleotides match TRBD2. V shed 3 bases, J shed 2 bases, and the junction held 7 bases outside the gene matches. Germline CDR1 is SGHTA and CDR2 is FQGTGA. This CDR3 spans 18 amino acids. CDR3 in DNA: TGTGCCAGCAGCTTGACCGGACTAGCGGGGGTGACCTACAATGAGCAGTTCTTC. Its translation is CASSLTGLAGVTYNEQFF.

This clone was counted a few times. The CDR3 reads CATSDLGWTGELFF. The CDR3 region has the DNA TGTGCCACCAGTGATCTCGGTTGGACCGGGGAGCTGTTTTTT. The chain recombines TRBV24-1 with TRBJ2-2; D is unclear. The germline V gene has CDR1 KGHDR and CDR2 SFDVKD. The V and J ends lost 3 bases and 5 bases respectively, with 9 bases between them. This CDR3 comprises 14 residues.

The rearrangement joins TRBV19 to TRBJ2-1; D is undetermined. Trimming cost V 3 bases and J 6 bases, with 6 bases left between them. Per germline, CDR1 LNHDA and CDR2 SQIVND (reference sequence). The CDR3 extends over 12 amino acids. CDR3: CASSIPGNEQFF. DNA of the CDR3: TGTGCCAGTAGTATCCCGGGCAATGAGCAGTTCTTC.

This chain connects TRBV30 to TRBJ2-1; 8 positions agree with TRBD2. The CDR3 is made up of 13 amino acids. Germline assignment: CDR1 GTSNPN and CDR2 SVGIG (reference sequence). The V gene end was trimmed by 2 bases and the J gene end by 9 bases; junction bases not matched to a gene: 6. CDR3 sequence reads: CAWSTAGASEQFF. The CDR3 DNA follows: TGTGCCTGGAGTACAGCGGGAGCAAGTGAGCAGTTCTTC.

CDR3 DNA sequence: TGTGCCAGCAGCCAAATGCTAGCGGGGGCCTACGAGCAGTACTTC. This codes for CASSQMLAGAYEQYF. The chain couples TRBV3-1 (or the pseudogene TRBV3-2) to TRBJ2-7; 10 bases are shared with TRBD2. Unmatched junction bases numbered 3, after V lost 2 bases and J lost 2 bases. The CDR3 has 15 residues. The V gene's germline CDR1 is LGHDT and CDR2 YNNKEL (reference sequence).

The rearrangement links TRBV21-1 to TRBJ1-5; TRBD1 reflects the table's D call only, with no check against the DNA. TRBV21-1 is assigned pseudogene status. The length of the CDR3 is 13 residues. The CDR3 reads CASPDSINQPQHF. The DNA for the CDR3 is TGTGCCAGCCCGGACAGCATCAATCAGCCCCAGCATTTT.

This clone was picked up one time. This chain connects TRBV5-4 to TRBJ2-5; TRBD1 might be the D (6 bases). Trimming took off 1 base at V and 1 base at J, with 8 bases between the two ends. CDR1 SGHNT and CDR2 YYREEE come from the germline V gene (reference sequence). This CDR3 spans 14 amino acids. CDR3 amino acids: CASSLKGGQETQYF. The DNA for the CDR3 is TGTGCCAGCAGCTTGAAAGGGGGCCAAGAGACCCAGTACTTC.

The rearrangement joins TRBV5-1 to TRBJ2-5; D might be TRBD1 (7 bases). The CDR3 sequence is 14 residues long. The V end was cut by 6 bases, the J end by 4 bases, with 16 bases between. The germline gives CDR1 SGHRS, CDR2 YFSETQ. The CDR3 nucleotides read TGCGCCAGCACCCAGCTGCAGGGGGGAGAGACCCAGTACTTC. Translating it yields CASTQLQGGETQYF.

The rearrangement links TRBV6-6 to TRBJ1-2; D ambiguous. The CDR3 runs 13 residues. The germline CDR1 and CDR2 sequences are MNHNY and SVGAGI (reference sequence). V was pared by 6 bases and J by 4 bases, with 12 bases between. The CDR3, as DNA: TGTGCCAGCAGCAGTCCCCGGGGCTATGGCTACACCTTC. As protein: CASSSPRGYGYTF.

The rearrangement links TRBV12-5 to TRBJ1-1; no firm D call. Looked up from germline, CDR1 is LGHNT and CDR2 is FRNRAP. CDR3 size: 14 residues. V lost 2 bases, J lost 0 bases, and 7 bases lay in between. The CDR3 nucleotides are TGTGCTAGTGGTTTGACAGTCATGAACACTGAAGCTTTCTTT. Its translation is CASGLTVMNTEAFF.

V gene TRBV2 combines with J gene TRBJ2-7; 7 positions match TRBD1. The CDR3 extends over 13 amino acids. The J segment lost 6 bases and the V segment lost 10 bases, leaving 12 bases of the junction unmatched. Looked up from germline, CDR1 is SNHLY and CDR2 is FYNNEI. Here the CDR3 reads CATATGSTGEQYF. The CDR3 nucleotides read TGTGCCACCGCGACAGGGTCAACTGGCGAGCAGTACTTC.

The chain combines TRBV19 with TRBJ1-1, with 7 bases matching TRBD1. Looked up from germline, CDR1 is LNHDA and CDR2 is SQIVND (reference sequence). The junction had 11 bases not matched to a gene; V was cut back by 4 bases and J by 0 bases. The length of the CDR3 is 17 residues. The CDR3 region is CASSKDGWTGMNTEAFF. CDR3 nucleotide sequence: TGTGCCAGTAGTAAGGACGGCTGGACAGGTATGAACACTGAAGCTTTCTTT.

The chain recombines TRBV12-3 or TRBV12-4 with TRBJ1-5; D gene unclear. V lost 3 bases and J lost 6, with 9 bases in between. The CDR3 is 13 amino acids. CDR3 in amino acids: CASSLADLQPQHF. The CDR3 DNA is TGTGCCAGCAGTTTGGCCGATCTTCAGCCCCAGCATTTT.

This clone was seen a handful of times. The chain joins TRBV18 to TRBJ1-3; D might be TRBD1 (5 bases). V lost 6 bases and J 3 bases, leaving 9 bases between the germline ends. This CDR3 comprises 13 residues. The germline gives CDR1 KGHSH, CDR2 LQKENI. CDR3 nucleotides: TGTGCCAGCTCCGACAGAAATGGAAACACCATATATTTT. As protein: CASSDRNGNTIYF.